This T cell receptor beta chain was documented in a study of T-cell reconstitution after alpha-beta-depleted transplantation in children (dated by TCRdb to about 2016). At the level of the whole study: T-cell immune reconstitution after TCRalphabeta/CD19-depleted allogeneic hematopoietic cell transplantation in children was quantitatively tracked in the study by means of TCR repertoire profiling. Summary of the overall study and its limitations: The apparently early alphabetaT-cell count recovery about two months after transplant was reportedly dependent on only several hundred rapidly expanded clones derived from non-depleted graft cells. In some patients, the high TCRbeta diversity seen at day 60 was put down to recipient T cells and intrathymic progenitors that had survived conditioning. Hyperexpanded clone frequencies declined over subsequent months; after one year, T-cell counts and TCRbeta diversity were mostly attributed to newly produced T cells.

Library method: PCR. TCRdb records Illumina HiSeq 2500 as the sequencer. To normalize quantification of the TCRbeta repertoire, the TCR libraries were built with molecular barcoding that relied on unique molecular identifiers. The public reads were quality trimmed at Q25 with fastp and then assembled into clones with MiXCR by TCRdb, keeping productive beta chains. A single entry per CDR3 protein holds the most common genes and DNA from its merged rows. This sample lists 550,000 to 800,000 distinct CDR3 sequences; around 14% were detected once. The ten largest clones take up roughly 0.77% of the sample. The CDR3 runs 14 residues from the cysteine to the phenylalanine. This entry keeps only the CDR3 DNA: 42 bases, framed from base 1. The germline V gene supplies CDR1 SGHAT and CDR2 FQNNGV. The germline ends are 15 bases apart after V is trimmed by 0 bases and J by 12 bases. This clonotype has a handful of counts. Its binding antigen is unknown. Base qualities are not recorded, but no much larger clone differs from it by a single base.

In light of the paper, this sample's treatment or condition label describes: allogeneic hematopoietic cell transplantation with graft depleted of TCRalphabeta T cells and CD19 B cells. The children who served as transplant recipients had been given grafts of TCRalphabeta/CD19-depleted allogeneic hematopoietic cells. The sample here was PBMCs, taken before TCRalphabeta/CD19-depleted stem cell transplant. The V gene is TRBV11-2 and the J gene is TRBJ2-1; the D gene identity is not certain. This TCR derives from a girl aged 2-10 years with congenital amegakaryocytic thrombocytopenia, due to receive a stem cell transplant. CDR3 loop: CASSLDRQVKVQFF. The bases are TGTGCCAGCAGCTTAGATCGGCAGGTCAAGGTGCAGTTCTTC.